The T cell receptor beta chain described here comes from a study of T cell responses to AZD1222 COVID-19 vaccine. Study results and limitations: Reports say nearly half of spike-specific TCRs go after unmutated variant regions.

Clones were sequenced by immunoSEQ multiplex PCR, and TCRdb holds only the in-frame ones, with some missing. The data hold 90,000 to 130,000 clones, with more than 70% observed a single time. V was shortened by 5 bases and J by 8 bases, with 13 bases between the two germline ends. The germline CDR1 and CDR2 sequences are SGHTA and FQGNSA. CDR3 size: 13 residues. On this clone itself: Its antigen is still unknown.

The sequence was collected from an adult in good health. The chain joins TRBV7-2 to TRBJ2-1, with TRBD2 as a possible D gene (6 bases). This specimen was peripheral blood, taken on day 0 of AZD1222 vaccination. CDR3 loop: CASSLRDSDEQFF. CDR3 DNA: TGTGCCAGCAGCCTTCGGGACTCCGATGAGCAGTTCTTC.